What follows is one T cell receptor (beta chain) and its context. Its target is unknown. These data come from a study of CD8 T cells in Susac syndrome. Study results and caveats: The study's TCR sequencing and HLA analysis drew on a certain number of individuals. That number was acknowledged as relatively small.

With random hexamers, reverse transcription was performed on about 0.5 to 1 ug of RNA. The amplification used immunoSEQ multiplex PCR on TCR beta CDR3; it spanned 54 Vbeta and 13 Jbeta. TCRdb independently ran MiXCR on the immunoSEQ multiplex PCR reads; one entry per CDR3 protein. The sample shows 230,000 or so distinct CDR3 sequences, 95% of them seen only once. This CDR3 spans 15 amino acids. V was trimmed by 7 bases and J by 0 bases, leaving 15 bases between them. CDR1 and CDR2 from the germline V gene are MDHEN and SYDVKM. This clonotype was sampled from a human donor with multiple sclerosis. The genes are TRBV28 and TRBJ1-1, with a tentative D call TRBD1 (6 bases). What was sequenced was CD4+ T cells from PBMCs. CDR3 coding DNA: TGTGCCAGCATGCGAGGCGGGGGCATGAACACTGAAGCTTTCTTT. As protein: CASMRGGGMNTEAFF.